One sample yielded the 27 T cell receptor beta chains listed below, sequenced in a study of cytomegalovirus exposure and HLA in healthy donors. PCR primers comprised 60 Vbeta and 13 Jbeta primers. The assay was immunoSEQ multiplex PCR, and TCRdb's table has in-frame clones only and misses some. The table includes roughly 200,000 clones, about three quarters detected once. Source material: PBMCs. The origin of the receptors is a woman aged 55-70 years in good health and CMV-seropositive.

CDR3 sequence reads: CASSLRGGRLQYF. The CDR3 DNA is TGTGCCAGCAGTTTACGGGGGGGTAGGTTACAGTACTTC. This chain connects TRBV27 to TRBJ2-4; 8 bases match TRBD2. CDR1 and CDR2 (germline): MNHEY, SMNVEV (reference sequence). The CDR3 extends over 13 amino acids. V trimming: 2 bases; J trimming: 13 bases; junction bases outside the gene matches: 7.

This clone showed up just a few times. V and J are TRBV30 and TRBJ1-2; D ambiguous. Trimming cost V 2 bases and J 5 bases, with 15 bases left between them. CDR3 length equals 14 residues. Germline V gene data show CDR1 as GTSNPN and CDR2 as SVGIG (reference sequence). The CDR3 DNA reads as TGTGCCTGGAGTAGATCGACGCCGGGATATGGCTACACCTTC. Residues: CAWSRSTPGYGYTF. Combining the CDR3 with reference TRBV30 and TRBJ1-2 gives the whole variable domain SQTIHQWPATLVQPVGSPLSLECTVEGTSNPNLYWYRQAAGRGLQLLFYSVGIGQISSEVPQNLSASRPQDRQFILSSKKLLLSDSGFYLCAWSRSTPGYGYTFGSGTRLTVV.

The rearrangement joins TRBV19 to TRBJ1-4; D ambiguous. This CDR3 is 15 amino acids long. Germline V lookup: CDR1 LNHDA, CDR2 SQIVND (reference sequence). V dropped 4 bases and J dropped 7 bases, with 16 bases sitting between them. The CDR3 here is CASSNLGAASEKLFF. CDR3 DNA sequence: TGTGCCAGTAGTAATCTGGGCGCCGCGAGTGAAAAACTGTTTTTT.

This chain links TRBV7-6 with TRBJ1-3, with D perhaps matching TRBD1 (6 bases). V lost 5 bases to trimming and J lost 4 bases, with 12 bases between them. From germline, CDR1 is SGHVS and CDR2 FNYEAQ. CDR3 length: 14 residues. CDR3 loop: CASSPSGVGNTIYF. The CDR3 DNA reads TGTGCCAGCAGCCCCTCAGGGGTGGGAAACACCATATATTTT.

This clone was observed a few times. The chain links TRBV18 to TRBJ1-5; TRBD1 matches at 11 bases. This CDR3 is built from 17 residues. The V gene end was trimmed by 3 bases and the J gene end by 1 base; junction bases not matched to a gene: 5. Germline CDR1 KGHSH, CDR2 LQKENI. The CDR3 reads CASSPGQGARSNQPQHF. For the CDR3, the DNA is TGTGCCAGCTCACCTGGACAGGGGGCTCGGAGCAATCAGCCCCAGCATTTT.

A word on this clone: The germline gene is not matched at one end of the junction; a read error may be the cause. The chain uses TRBV7-2 and TRBJ2-4, with D possibly being TRBD2 (7 bases). From germline, CDR1 is SGHTA and CDR2 FQGNSA. The CDR3 extends over 17 amino acids. Here the CDR3 reads CASRGEGGGEPMNSQYF. In nucleotides, the CDR3 is TGTGCCAGCAGGGGAGAGGGAGGGGGGGAGCCCATGAACAGTCAGTACTTC. The full variable domain, with the rest looked up from reference TRBV7-2 and TRBJ2-4, is GAGVSQSPSNKVTEKGKDVELRCDPISGHTALYWYRQSLGQGLEFLIYFQGNSAPDKSGLPSDRFSAERTGGSVSTLTIQRTQQEDSAVYLCASRGEGGGEPMNSQYFGAGTRLSVL.

V and J are TRBV5-1 and TRBJ2-2; D not resolved. The CDR3 sequence is 13 residues long. V gave up 2 bases and J gave up 6 bases, with 8 bases separating them. In germline, CDR1 is SGHRS, CDR2 YFSETQ. The CDR3 reads CASSFEGAGELFF. The CDR3 DNA is TGCGCCAGCAGCTTCGAAGGAGCCGGGGAGCTGTTTTTT.

This clone appeared a single time. The V call is TRBV23-1, the J call TRBJ2-6, with 7 bases fitting TRBD1. TRBV23-1 is an ORF, and what it does is uncertain. V lost 6 bases, J lost 0 bases, and 11 bases stayed unmatched. The CDR3 contains 18 residues. The CDR3, as DNA: TGCGCCAGCAGAAATCCCGGGACAGTCATCTCTGGGGCCAACGTCCTGACTTTC. It specifies CASRNPGTVISGANVLTF.

This sequence joins TRBV7-9 and TRBJ1-6; 8 bases are shared with TRBD1. V shed 1 base, J shed 9 bases, and the junction held 5 bases outside the gene matches. CDR3 length: 15 residues. The V gene's germline CDR1 is SEHNR and CDR2 FQNEAQ (reference sequence). The CDR3 DNA is TGTGCCAGCAGCTTAGGGACAGGGACGAGTTCACCCCTCCACTTT. It is translated as CASSLGTGTSSPLHF.

This chain joins TRBV19 and TRBJ2-7; D unresolved. The length of the CDR3 is 13 residues. V lost 3 bases and J lost 2, with 8 bases in between. Looked up from germline, CDR1 is LNHDA and CDR2 is SQIVND (reference sequence). As DNA, the CDR3 is TGTGCCAGTAGTATGTCGCAGACCTACGAGCAGTACTTC. It yields the protein CASSMSQTYEQYF.

The V gene is TRBV5-4, the J gene TRBJ1-1; 7 bases agree with TRBD1. Germline CDR1 and CDR2: SGHNT and YYREEE (reference sequence). J lost 3 bases, V lost 4 bases, and 6 bases had no gene match. The CDR3 has 14 residues. The chain's CDR3 is CASSPGQAHTEAFF. The DNA for the CDR3 is TGTGCCAGCAGCCCCGGACAGGCCCACACTGAAGCTTTCTTT.

The chain couples TRBV29-1 to TRBJ2-2; 10 bases fit TRBD1. The V gene's germline CDR1 is SQVTM and CDR2 ANQGSEA. This CDR3 is built from 16 residues. The junction had 9 bases not matched to a gene; V was cut back by 3 bases and J by 5 bases. CDR3 region: CSVEAPGQGRTGELFF. CDR3 in DNA: TGCAGCGTTGAGGCCCCGGGACAGGGGAGGACCGGGGAGCTGTTTTTT.

The gene calls are TRBV18 and TRBJ1-1; tentatively, D is TRBD1 (6 bases). V shed 6 bases and J shed 4 bases, with 18 bases lying between them. This CDR3 region has 15 residues. Germline CDR1 KGHSH, CDR2 LQKENI. The CDR3: CASSATRGGGTEAFF. CDR3 sequence (DNA): TGTGCCAGCTCCGCCACCAGAGGGGGTGGCACTGAAGCTTTCTTT.

J is TRBJ1-1 and V is TRBV5-8, with a possible D match to TRBD1 (5 bases). V shed 2 bases and J shed 1 base, with 6 bases lying between them. The CDR3 loop spans 13 amino acids. The germline V gene encodes CDR1 SGHTS and CDR2 YDEGEE. DNA of the CDR3: TGTGCCAGCAGCTTACAGGAGAACACTGAAGCTTTCTTT. It translates to CASSLQENTEAFF.

This clone was counted only a few times. This chain joins TRBV2 and TRBJ1-6; D gene ambiguous. CDR1 is SNHLY and CDR2 is FYNNEI in the germline V gene. V lost 4 bases and J lost 9, with 13 bases in between. The CDR3 extends over 14 amino acids. In DNA, the CDR3 is TGTGCCAGCAGTGTAGTCTTGGGCACTTCACCCCTCCACTTT. Translating gives CASSVVLGTSPLHF.

This clone has only a few counts. Other DNA sequences in this specimen translate into the identical CDR3. The gene calls are TRBV4-2 and TRBJ1-6; D gene ambiguous. The CDR3 totals 17 residues. V was trimmed by 0 bases and J by 6 bases, leaving 15 bases between them. CDR1 is LGHNA, CDR2 YNFKEQ, per germline. The DNA of the CDR3 is TGTGCCAGCAGCCAAGATTGGGCGGCGGGGTCTAATTCACCCCTCCACTTT. It codes for CASSQDWAAGSNSPLHF.

This clone appeared a few times. The CDR3 nucleotides are TGTGCCAGCAGCGCCCTAGGTAGCACAGATACGCAGTATTTT. Translation: CASSALGSTDTQYF. The chain combines TRBV9 with TRBJ2-3, with unresolved D. V shed 3 bases and J shed 0 bases, with 8 bases lying between them. CDR3 length equals 14 residues. Germline CDR1 and CDR2: SGDLS and YYNGEE.

This chain's CDR3 is CSVVDGRANEKLFF. The CDR3 region has the DNA TGCAGCGTTGTGGATGGGAGGGCTAATGAAAAACTGTTTTTT. This chain links TRBV29-1 with TRBJ1-4; D ambiguous. Germline V lookup: CDR1 SQVTM, CDR2 ANQGSEA. The CDR3 runs 14 residues. Trimming left V 4 bases short and J 3 bases short, with 12 bases between. The variable domain in full, completed from reference TRBV29-1 and TRBJ1-4, reads SAVISQKPSRDICQRGTSLTIQCQVDSQVTMMFWYRQQPGQSLTLIATANQGSEATYESGFVIDKFPISRPNLTFSTLTVSNMSPEDSSIYLCSVVDGRANEKLFFGSGTQLSVL.

This clone was seen a single time. This chain uses TRBV7-2 with TRBJ2-5, with D tentatively TRBD1 (6 bases). Trimming shortened V by 4 bases and J by 3 bases, and 12 bases separated the two germline ends. The V gene's germline CDR1 is SGHTA and CDR2 FQGNSA. The CDR3 is 14 amino acids. The CDR3: CASSSQGLEETQYF. CDR3 sequence (DNA): TGTGCCAGCAGCTCCCAGGGGCTCGAAGAGACCCAGTACTTC.

V usage is TRBV6-5 and J usage is TRBJ1-2, with 8 bases that match TRBD1. V was clipped by 6 bases and J by 3 bases; unmatched bases: 9. Germline V gene lookup returns CDR1 MNHEY and CDR2 SVGAGI. This CDR3 has 15 residues. The chain's CDR3 is CASRGTGGWDYGYTF. As DNA, the CDR3 is TGTGCCAGCAGAGGAACAGGGGGTTGGGACTATGGCTACACCTTC.

This clone was detected a few times. The CDR3 here is CASSRGVGGELFF. DNA of the CDR3: TGTGCCAGCAGTCGCGGGGTGGGCGGGGAGCTGTTTTTT. This chain links TRBV27 with TRBJ2-2; a weak D match, TRBD2 (6 bases). CDR3 size: 13 residues. V lost 5 bases and J 7 bases, leaving 11 bases between the germline ends. Germline V gene data show CDR1 as MNHEY and CDR2 as SMNVEV (reference sequence).

V usage is TRBV29-1 and J usage is TRBJ2-7, with D possibly being TRBD1 (6 bases). V lost 4 bases to trimming and J lost 7 bases, with 23 bases between them. The CDR3 loop spans 15 amino acids. CDR1 is SQVTM, CDR2 ANQGSEA, per germline. For the CDR3, the DNA is TGCAGCGTTGTTTTTTGGGGACAAACCCTCCAAGAGCAGTACTTC. Protein sequence: CSVVFWGQTLQEQYF.

The CDR3 nucleotides read TGTGCCAGCAGCTTATTTGCGGGGGGGCCTGAAAACATTCAGTACTTC. This translates into CASSLFAGGPENIQYF. V and J are TRBV7-2 and TRBJ2-4, with 9 bases fitting TRBD2. Trimming removed 2 bases from V and 5 bases from J; junction bases left unmatched: 7. Germline CDR1 SGHTA, CDR2 FQGNSA. CDR3 size: 16 residues.

This rearrangement joins TRBV4-3 to TRBJ1-1, with D maybe TRBD1 (5 bases). The germline CDR1 and CDR2 sequences are LGHNA and YSLEER. V lost 4 bases and J 4 bases, leaving 19 bases between the germline ends. The CDR3 contains 16 residues. CDR3 bases: TGCGCCAGCAGCCCAGATAGGGGCCTAAGGGGCACTGAAGCTTTCTTT. Translated, it gives CASSPDRGLRGTEAFF.

The chain uses TRBV7-9 and TRBJ1-2; TRBD1 matches 7 bases. The CDR3 is made up of 14 amino acids. Germline V gene lookup returns CDR1 SEHNR and CDR2 FQNEAQ (reference sequence). Trimming cost V 10 bases and J 0 bases; bases outside gene matches: 8. CDR3 nucleotide sequence: TGTGCCACCAGGGATGACAGGGCTAACTATGGCTACACCTTC. Its translation: CATRDDRANYGYTF.

This clone appeared once. The V gene is TRBV4-3, the J gene TRBJ2-5, with 7 bases identical to TRBD1. The last part of the DNA fits TRBJ2-7 better; the J call may be wrong. This CDR3 spans 14 amino acids. Looked up from germline, CDR1 is LGHNA and CDR2 is YSLEER. For the CDR3, the DNA is TGCGCCAGCAGCCAAGAGGACAGGCGCTACGAGCAGTACTTC. As protein: CASSQEDRRYEQYF.

This chain joins TRBV18 and TRBJ1-5; 11 positions agree with TRBD1. Trimming removed 4 bases from V and 4 bases from J; junction bases left unmatched: 6. The CDR3 is 16 amino acids. Germline V CDR1 and CDR2: KGHSH, LQKENI. The CDR3 nucleotides are TGTGCCAGCTCACAGGGACAGGGGGAGCTTAATCAGCCCCAGCATTTT. This encodes CASSQGQGELNQPQHF.